The 11 T cell receptor beta chains reported below all come from one sample, sequenced in a study of blood T cells in healthy people across ages (dated by TCRdb to 2015 to 2017). The library was prepared using 5' RACE. Reads for this sample came from an Illumina HiSeq 2500. A second PCR of 7 to 11 cycles was performed with a sample-barcoded 5' primer and a J-beta primer mix. TCRdb redid the processing of the public reads, applying fastp at Q25 and MiXCR, and retained in-frame beta chains. CDR3 protein duplicates are merged, each entry listing the most common genes and DNA. Present in this sample are around 400,000 distinct CDR3 sequences, about half of which were seen just once. The ten largest clones capture about 54% of the sample. Sequencing used blood. The receptors were gathered from a man in his 60s in good health.

J is TRBJ2-7 and V is TRBV20-1; TRBD2 aligns across 11 bases. The CDR3 totals 14 residues. With 6 bases clipped from V and 7 bases from J, the junction kept 11 bases outside the gene matches. The germline V gene encodes CDR1 DFQATT and CDR2 SNEGSKA (reference sequence). Written as DNA, the CDR3 is TGCAGTGCCCAAGGGAATAGCGGGAGGGGGGAGCAGTACTTC. It yields the protein CSAQGNSGRGEQYF.

This clonotype was recorded many times. The CDR3 here is CASSLSGVETQYF. CDR3 nucleotides: TGTGCCAGCAGCCTTAGCGGGGTGGAGACCCAGTACTTC. This rearrangement joins TRBV12-3 or TRBV12-4 to TRBJ2-5; 8 nucleotides match TRBD2. V trimming: 6 bases; J trimming: 5 bases; junction bases outside the gene matches: 5. The CDR3 has 13 amino acids.

This clonotype was seen more than once but under ten times. The gene calls are TRBV6-5 and TRBJ1-2, with D possibly matching TRBD1 (5 bases). From germline, CDR1 is MNHEY and CDR2 SVGAGI. Trimming removed 2 bases at V and 6 bases at J, with 10 bases between. The CDR3 is made up of 13 amino acids. As DNA, the CDR3 is TGTGCCAGCAGTTACGAGAGGGGTGATGGCTACACCTTC. This translates into CASSYERGDGYTF.

A few counts support this clonotype. The chain links TRBV20-1 to TRBJ2-1, with 10 positions matching TRBD1. CDR1 is DFQATT and CDR2 is SNEGSKA in the germline V gene (reference sequence). This CDR3 has 14 residues. V lost 1 base and J lost 7; bases outside the gene matches: 4. CDR3 DNA sequence: TGCAGTGCTAGAGGACAGGGGGCTGAAAATGAGCAGTTCTTC. Translating gives CSARGQGAENEQFF.

This sequence joins TRBV7-8 and TRBJ2-4; D call uncertain. CDR3 length: 14 amino acids. V lost 1 base to trimming and J lost 0 bases, with 4 bases between them. Looked up from germline, CDR1 is SGHVS and CDR2 is FQNEAQ. The CDR3 nucleotides are TGTGCCAGCAGCTTAGGAGAAGCCAAAAACATTCAGTACTTC. Encoded protein: CASSLGEAKNIQYF.

DNA for the CDR3: TGCAGCGTTGGCGTCCGGGAGGGCTCACCCCTCCACTTT. Amino acid sequence: CSVGVREGSPLHF. The rearrangement joins TRBV29-1 to TRBJ1-6; no definite D call. CDR1 and CDR2 (germline): SQVTM, ANQGSEA. The CDR3 contains 13 residues. With 4 bases removed from V and 10 bases from J, the gap between germline ends came to 14 bases.

This clonotype has only a few counts. The chain is built from TRBV7-6 and TRBJ2-5, with 10 bases matching TRBD1. CDR3 length: 16 amino acids. Germline-derived CDR1 and CDR2 are SGHVS and FNYEAQ. With 5 bases clipped from V and 0 bases from J, the junction kept 6 bases outside the gene matches. The CDR3 loop reads CASSPTTGGYQETQYF. The CDR3 nucleotides read TGTGCCAGCAGCCCAACGACAGGGGGCTACCAAGAGACCCAGTACTTC.

This clonotype was observed a few times. The rearrangement joins TRBV6-2 or TRBV6-3 to TRBJ2-3; the match to TRBD1 covers 10 bases. The V segment lost 7 bases and the J segment 5 bases; nucleotides outside the gene matches: 12. Per the germline V gene, CDR1 is MNHEY and CDR2 is SVGEGT. This CDR3 contains 16 residues. The CDR3 spells CASTPAGTGVKDTQYF. CDR3 coding DNA: TGTGCCAGCACCCCCGCAGGGACAGGGGTGAAAGATACGCAGTATTTT.

The gene calls are TRBV9 and TRBJ2-1, with D uncertain. This CDR3 is 12 amino acids long. Germline CDR1 and CDR2: SGDLS and YYNGEE. V was pared by 5 bases and J by 8 bases, with 11 bases between. CDR3 sequence (DNA): TGTGCCAGCAGTGGGTGGAGTGATGAGCAGTTCTTC. This encodes CASSGWSDEQFF.

This clonotype was seen a few times. The chain is built from TRBV29-1 and TRBJ2-1; D unclear. Trimming shortened V by 8 bases and J by 7 bases, and 18 bases separated the two germline ends. The V gene's germline CDR1 is SQVTM and CDR2 ANQGSEA. The CDR3 contains 13 residues. CDR3 DNA: TGCAGCCCCTTGTGGTATTCATCGAATGAGCAGTTCTTC. It yields the protein CSPLWYSSNEQFF.

The chain has TRBV5-1 and TRBJ1-2; D may be TRBD1 (5 bases). CDR3 length: 14 amino acids. With 3 bases removed from V and 7 bases from J, the gap between germline ends came to 16 bases. Per germline, CDR1 SGHRS and CDR2 YFSETQ. This CDR3 reads CASSSDTPGGGYTF. CDR3 in DNA: TGCGCCAGCAGCTCGGACACGCCTGGGGGTGGCTACACCTTC.